This is a list of T cell receptor beta chains from one sample in a study of shared clonotypes between healthy human individuals. Libraries were prepared by immunoSEQ multiplex PCR; TCRdb keeps only in-frame clonotypes and omits some of them. Here the sample spans 600,000 to 700,000 clones, roughly 72% being singletons. Sequenced sample: memory CD4+ T cells sorted from blood. The receptors shown here come from a woman in her 30s in good health. CDR3s include the opening cysteine and the closing phenylalanine or tryptophan. The D gene is left open where the match is weak.

>13|TRBV9|TRBJ2-7|.
CASSSGASYEQYF
>14|TRBV28|TRBJ2-5|.
CASSFGVYQETQYF
>16|TRBV4-1|TRBJ2-1|.
CASSQGRVSSYNEQFF
>18|TRBV18|TRBJ2-3|TRBD2
CASSPTPGLAASTDTQYF
>16|TRBV19|TRBJ1-5|.
CASSPRTDQHNQPQHF
>14|TRBV19|TRBJ2-7|TRBD1
CASASGTGIYEQYF
>15|TRBV6-1|TRBJ2-7|.
CASSEMLSGPYEQYF
>14|TRBV5-6|TRBJ1-4|.
CASSLRQGRGKLFF
>15|TRBV9|TRBJ1-4|TRBD1
CASSPGTGGHEKLFF
>14|TRBV7-9|TRBJ2-3|.
CASSSGGGRDTQYF
>11|TRBV20-1|TRBJ1-2|.
CSARGIYGYTF
>14|TRBV5-4|TRBJ1-1|.
CASSLAPQNTEAFF
>13|TRBV9|TRBJ2-2|.
CASRTGNTGELFF
>15|TRBV4-2|TRBJ2-1|.
CASSQLGGSYNEQFF
>14|TRBV27|TRBJ2-7|TRBD2
CASSFQGLAPEQYF
>12|TRBV29-1|TRBJ1-1|.
CSGGRGNTEAFF
>18|TRBV4-1|TRBJ2-4|.
CASSQDRQQGPAKNIQYF
>15|TRBV7-3|TRBJ2-3|TRBD2
CASSETSALTDTQYF
>13|TRBV7-2|TRBJ1-2|.
CASSPRTVYGYTF
>14|TRBV11-2|TRBJ2-7|TRBD2
CASSLTSGPYEQYF
>13|TRBV5-1|TRBJ2-5|.
CASSLMAGETQYF
>12|TRBV6-6|TRBJ2-7|.
CASRGGHYEQYF
>13|TRBV5-1|TRBJ1-1|.
CASRWGSNTEAFF
>13|TRBV11-1|TRBJ2-7|.
CASSPSIDFEQYF
>15|TRBV19|TRBJ1-1|TRBD1
CASSTGQAWVTEAFF
>14|TRBV5-1|TRBJ2-3|.
CASSFETNTDTQYF
>17|TRBV7-8|TRBJ1-2|.
CASSLREGNLANYGYTF
>15|TRBV7-8|TRBJ2-7|TRBD2
CASSLAGLAAYEQYF
>16|TRBV11-2|TRBJ1-4|.
CASSLDWRPGDEKLFF
>15|TRBV28|TRBJ2-7|.
CASSLYGGDSYEQYF
>15|TRBV10-2|TRBJ2-2|TRBD1
CASRSGTGVGFWLFF
>16|TRBV7-9|TRBJ2-2|TRBD1
CASSARDRGLNGELFF
>15|TRBV9|TRBJ1-3|.
CASSVEGAYWNTIYF
>15|TRBV11-2|TRBJ2-5|.
CASLTPMQQNVTQYF
>13|TRBV6-5|TRBJ1-5|.
CASSYSFLQPQHF
>13|TRBV29-1|TRBJ1-2|.
CSVDLQGRGGYTF
>15|TRBV5-5|TRBJ2-7|.
CASSPQGLGTYEQYF
>13|TRBV5-1|TRBJ2-2|TRBD1
CASSTTGEWELFF
>15|TRBV10-1|TRBJ2-1|.
CASSALGDSYNEQFF
>15|TRBV28|TRBJ2-2|.
CASKVGGSDTGELFF
>13|TRBV15|TRBJ1-2|TRBD1
CATSFRQGRGYTF